This entry features one T cell receptor beta chain sequence. Its antigen is unknown. Relapses following autologous stem cell transplantation were seen in all patients, with brentuximab vedotin exposure varying. This specimen comes from a study of PD-1 blockade in classical Hodgkin lymphoma. The CDR3 length is 13 residues. Trimming took 1 base from V and 6 from J; bases not matched to a gene: 2. Germline CDR1 reads SGHTA; CDR2 reads FQGTGA. Whole-study results and caveats: Patients who responded completely had about the same baseline diversity as newly diagnosed patients. Lower baseline TCR diversity was reported for newly diagnosed patients than for healthy donors. Significant TCR diversity gains by C4D1 occurred in CD4+ but not CD8+ cells.

Libraries were prepared by immunoSEQ multiplex PCR; TCRdb keeps only in-frame clonotypes and omits some of them. Here the sample spans fewer than 25,000 clones, around 80% being singletons. Here the sequenced sample was peripheral blood mononuclear cells (PBMCs), taken before the second cycle of nivolumab. The rearrangement joins TRBV7-3 to TRBJ2-7; 8 bases are shared with TRBD2. This TCR came from a human donor with classical Hodgkin lymphoma. CDR3 loop: CASSLNGRGEQYF. The CDR3 DNA follows: TGTGCCAGCAGCTTAAACGGGAGGGGCGAGCAGTACTTC.